This TCR beta chain originates from a study of T cell changes during pregnancy in multiple sclerosis. Assay used: immunoSEQ multiplex PCR; TCRdb lists only in-frame clones, some missing. The sample lists 35,000 to 40,000 clones, about nine tenths seen once, with roughly 6.1% in the top ten. The sample was CD8+ T cells from peripheral blood mononuclear cells, taken in the second trimester of pregnancy. The sequence was obtained from a female donor with multiple sclerosis, enrolled in a pregnancy study.

CDR3 region: CASSPGQGSFNEQFF. CDR3 nucleotides: TGTGCCAGCAGCCCAGGACAGGGGAGTTTTAATGAGCAGTTCTTC. The gene calls are TRBV9 and TRBJ2-1; 9 positions agree with TRBD1. The J segment lost 7 bases and the V segment lost 4 bases, leaving 9 bases of the junction unmatched. Germline CDR1 reads SGDLS; CDR2 reads YYNGEE. The CDR3 covers 15 residues.